Below, 30 T cell receptor beta chains from the same sample are listed, as sequenced in a study of T cells after yellow fever vaccination. From the 5' RACE reads, TCRdb called clonotypes with MiXCR, one entry per CDR3 protein. The sample carries 500,000 to 650,000 distinct CDR3 sequences, more than 9% recorded once. The input for sequencing was PBMCs, taken on the day of the yellow fever booster vaccination. The receptors stem from a man younger than 40 who received the YFV17D yellow fever vaccine.

This clonotype came up a few times. CDR3 amino acids: CASSLWGQVVQPQHF. The DNA for the CDR3 is TGTGCCAGCAGTTTATGGGGCCAGGTGGTTCAGCCCCAGCATTTT. The chain is built from TRBV28 and TRBJ1-5, with unresolved D. The V end was cut by 0 bases, the J end by 6 bases, with 12 bases between. This CDR3 is 15 amino acids long. CDR1 and CDR2 (germline): MDHEN, SYDVKM.

There are many counts of this clonotype. V usage is TRBV18 and J usage is TRBJ2-1; 7 bases line up with TRBD2. Germline V gene lookup returns CDR1 KGHSH and CDR2 LQKENI. The V gene end was trimmed by 6 bases and the J gene end by 5 bases; junction bases not matched to a gene: 10. The CDR3 sequence is 15 residues long. The CDR3 loop reads CASSPWGEGHNEQFF. In DNA form, the CDR3 reads TGTGCCAGCTCCCCCTGGGGGGAGGGGCACAATGAGCAGTTCTTC. Full variable domain (outside the CDR3, taken from reference TRBV18 and TRBJ2-1): NAGVMQNPRHLVRRRGQEARLRCSPMKGHSHVYWYRQLPEEGLKFMVYLQKENIIDESGMPKERFSAEFPKEGPSILRIQQVVRGDSAAYFCASSPWGEGHNEQFFGPGTRLTVL.

The V gene is TRBV6-5, the J gene TRBJ2-2, with TRBD1 as a possible D gene (6 bases). There are 12 residues in the CDR3. Trimming removed 8 bases at V and 7 bases at J, with 11 bases between. CDR1 MNHEY and CDR2 SVGAGI come from the germline V gene. CDR3 region: CASLGAGGELFF. The CDR3 nucleotides are TGTGCCAGCCTGGGGGCGGGCGGGGAGCTGTTTTTT.

This clonotype was seen ten or more times. The chain recombines TRBV15 with TRBJ2-1; 7 bases are shared with TRBD2. J lost 0 bases, V lost 1 base, and 0 bases had no gene match. The CDR3 is 15 residues long. Germline V gene sequence: CDR1 LNHNV, CDR2 YYDKDF (reference sequence). The CDR3 protein is CATSRGGSSYNEQFF. CDR3 coding DNA: TGTGCCACCAGCAGAGGCGGGAGCTCCTACAATGAGCAGTTCTTC.

To note about this clonotype: The junction departs from the called germline gene at one end, perhaps through a read error. This chain links TRBV6-2 or TRBV6-3 with TRBJ2-5; 13 bases agree with TRBD2. Germline lookup yields CDR1 MNHEY and CDR2 SVGEGT. This CDR3 comprises 13 residues. The CDR3 protein is CASSYSGTSGIVF. The DNA for the CDR3 is TGTGCCAGCAGTTACTCGGGGACTAGCGGGATCGTCTTC.

The chain carries TRBV29-1 and TRBJ2-3; D ambiguous. The germline CDR1 and CDR2 sequences are SQVTM and ANQGSEA. The CDR3 is made up of 11 amino acids. V lost 4 bases and J lost 4, with 6 bases in between. CDR3 residues: CSVAQADTQYF. CDR3 nucleotides: TGCAGCGTTGCCCAGGCAGATACGCAGTATTTT.

The V gene is TRBV25-1, the J gene TRBJ1-2; TRBD1 matches at 11 bases. CDR1 MGHDK and CDR2 SYGVNS come from the germline V gene. There are 15 residues in the CDR3. The trim removed 6 bases at V and 6 bases at J, leaving 9 bases unmatched. The DNA of the CDR3 is TGTGCCAGCAGCAGGATGGGGACAGGGGGGCATGGCTACACCTTC. Amino acids: CASSRMGTGGHGYTF.

In its sample, this clonotype was seen a few times. This chain links TRBV9 with TRBJ2-5; either TRBD1 or TRBD2 may fit D (5 bases each). CDR1 is SGDLS, CDR2 YYNGEE, per germline. CDR3 length: 16 residues. V was pared by 1 base and J by 5 bases, with 18 bases between. The CDR3 DNA reads as TGTGCCAGCAGCGTAACCGGGACCACAGAGTTGGAGACCCAGTACTTC. Translation gives CASSVTGTTELETQYF.

The chain couples TRBV20-1 to TRBJ2-7; D might be TRBD1 (6 bases). V was shortened by 6 bases and J by 6 bases, with 18 bases between the two germline ends. The germline V gene has CDR1 DFQATT and CDR2 SNEGSKA (reference sequence). The CDR3 is 13 residues long. The CDR3 DNA sequence: TGCAGTGCACAAGCAGGGGAATATTTCGAGCAGTACTTC. This encodes CSAQAGEYFEQYF.

V is TRBV20-1 and J is TRBJ2-1; 8 positions match TRBD2. Germline CDR1 reads DFQATT; CDR2 reads SNEGSKA (reference sequence). The CDR3 runs to 18 residues. V lost 3 bases and J lost 0; bases outside the gene matches: 13. The CDR3: CSASQGLGWKGSYNEQFF. CDR3 nucleotide sequence: TGCAGTGCTAGTCAGGGACTAGGATGGAAGGGCTCCTACAATGAGCAGTTCTTC.

The V call is TRBV30, the J call TRBJ2-7, with 9 bases that match TRBD1. V was pared by 2 bases and J by 3 bases, with 8 bases of the junction left unmatched. The CDR3 extends over 15 amino acids. From germline, CDR1 is GTSNPN and CDR2 SVGIG (reference sequence). CDR3 in DNA: TGTGCCTGGAGTTCCCCCGGGACAGGGCTCTACGAGCAGTACTTC. It yields the protein CAWSSPGTGLYEQYF.

This clonotype was observed at least ten times. This rearrangement joins TRBV5-1 to TRBJ2-3; weak D call: TRBD2 (5 bases). Trimming stripped 6 bases from V and 4 bases from J, with 21 bases between. This CDR3 spans 16 amino acids. Germline V CDR1 and CDR2: SGHRS, YFSETQ. CDR3 coding DNA: TGCGCCAGCAAAACCGAGGGCGGCCTTCCGGCAGATACGCAGTATTTT. The encoded protein is CASKTEGGLPADTQYF.

This clonotype was seen a handful of times. V usage is TRBV6-2 or TRBV6-3 and J usage is TRBJ2-7; TRBD1 is a possible D gene (6 bases). Germline V gene data show CDR1 as MNHEY and CDR2 as SVGEGT. This CDR3 has 15 residues. The ends were cut back, 1 base at V and 2 bases at J, with 12 bases in the middle. The CDR3 region is CASSYWGTPPYEQYF. The CDR3 DNA reads TGTGCCAGCAGTTACTGGGGGACACCTCCCTACGAGCAGTACTTC.

As concerns this clonotype: The junction does not match germline at one end; this may be a read error. The rearrangement links TRBV11-2 to TRBJ2-7; no clear D. CDR1 and CDR2 from the germline V gene are SGHAT and FQNNGV. This CDR3 comprises 15 residues. CDR3 nucleotide sequence: TGTGCCAGCAGCTTGGCGTGGCCCGGCCCGTACGAGGAGTACTTC. It specifies CASSLAWPGPYEEYF. Supplemented by reference TRBV11-2 and TRBJ2-7, the full variable domain reads EAGVAQSPRYKIIEKRQSVAFWCNPISGHATLYWYQQILGQGPKLLIQFQNNGVVDDSQLPKDRFSAERLKGVDSTLKIQPAKLEDSAVYLCASSLAWPGPYEEYFGPGTRLTVT.

At least ten counts were recorded for this clonotype. The gene calls are TRBV29-1 and TRBJ2-5; TRBD1 might be the D (5 bases). V was cut by 8 bases and J by 5 bases, with 15 bases left in between. The CDR3 sequence is 12 residues long. Germline lookup yields CDR1 SQVTM and CDR2 ANQGSEA. CDR3 in DNA: TGCAGCTCCCGGCAGGGCCCGGAGACCCAGTACTTC. Translation: CSSRQGPETQYF.

The genes are TRBV12-3 or TRBV12-4 and TRBJ2-1, with 10 bases that match TRBD1. This CDR3 is built from 16 residues. V trimming: 5 bases; J trimming: 5 bases; junction bases outside the gene matches: 9. CDR3 nucleotides: TGTGCCAGCAGTAGACCGGGACAGGGGTGGGACAATGAGCAGTTCTTC. It specifies CASSRPGQGWDNEQFF.

The rearrangement uses TRBV28 and TRBJ2-3; 7 nucleotides agree with TRBD1. The CDR3 covers 19 residues. V lost 0 bases, J lost 0 bases, and 12 bases stayed unmatched. Germline V gives CDR1 MDHEN, CDR2 SYDVKM. This chain's CDR3 is CASSLWGQREFYSTDTQYF. CDR3 bases: TGTGCCAGCAGTTTATGGGGACAGCGCGAGTTCTATAGCACAGATACGCAGTATTTT.

The rearrangement links TRBV7-2 to TRBJ1-1; D not certain. This CDR3 comprises 15 residues. Trimming took off 1 base at V and 2 bases at J, with 11 bases between the two ends. Germline values: CDR1 SGHTA, CDR2 FQGNSA. The CDR3 here is CASSLVYSPNTEAFF. The CDR3 coding sequence is TGTGCCAGCAGCTTAGTGTACAGCCCTAACACTGAAGCTTTCTTT.

The chain recombines TRBV11-2 with TRBJ1-6, with TRBD1 matching 7 bases. The trim removed 0 bases at V and 9 bases at J, leaving 14 bases unmatched. CDR1 and CDR2 from the germline V gene are SGHAT and FQNNGV. The CDR3 loop spans 18 amino acids. The CDR3 DNA sequence: TGTGCCAGCAGCTTAGAACCGACGGTACAGGGGTGGTCTTCACCCCTCCACTTT. Protein product: CASSLEPTVQGWSSPLHF.

This chain joins TRBV6-1 and TRBJ2-7, with D maybe TRBD2 (5 bases). The germline gives CDR1 MNHNS, CDR2 SASEGT. Trimming removed 8 bases at V and 7 bases at J, with 18 bases between. This CDR3 has 13 residues. This CDR3 is CASGGLSIGEQYF. CDR3 DNA: TGTGCCAGCGGCGGGCTGAGTATTGGGGAGCAGTACTTC.

Only a few counts were recorded for this clonotype. The chain uses TRBV7-9 and TRBJ2-1, with 9 bases identical to TRBD2. CDR1 is SEHNR, CDR2 FQNEAQ, per germline (reference sequence). CDR3 length: 17 residues. Unmatched junction bases numbered 11, after V lost 5 bases and J lost 3 bases. In DNA form, the CDR3 reads TGTGCCAGCAGCCCAGTTGGGCTAGCGGGATTCTACAATGAGCAGTTCTTC. This encodes CASSPVGLAGFYNEQFF. Full variable domain (remainder filled in from reference TRBV7-9 and TRBJ2-1): DTGVSQNPRHKITKRGQNVTFRCDPISEHNRLYWYRQTLGQGPEFLTYFQNEAQLEKSRLLSDRFSAERPKGSFSTLEIQRTEQGDSAMYLCASSPVGLAGFYNEQFFGPGTRLTVL.

Only a few counts were recorded for this clonotype. The chain recombines TRBV20-1 with TRBJ2-7, with TRBD1 matching over 8 bases. CDR1 DFQATT and CDR2 SNEGSKA come from the germline V gene (reference sequence). This CDR3 region has 14 residues. Trimming cost V 6 bases and J 4 bases; bases outside gene matches: 11. The CDR3, as DNA: TGCAGTGCCAACATCCCAGGGGGCGTATACGAGCAGTACTTC. As protein: CSANIPGGVYEQYF.

This clonotype has ten or more counts. The V and J genes are TRBV5-1 and TRBJ2-5; 7 positions agree with TRBD1. Germline values: CDR1 SGHRS, CDR2 YFSETQ. Trimming cost V 5 bases and J 5 bases; bases outside gene matches: 9. The CDR3 sequence is 14 residues long. The DNA of the CDR3 is TGCGCCAGCAGTTTTGGGACAGAGAGGGAGACCCAGTACTTC. Translating gives CASSFGTERETQYF.

This clonotype was found a few times. The rearrangement links TRBV6-5 to TRBJ2-5; 12 positions agree with TRBD2. Germline V gene lookup returns CDR1 MNHEY and CDR2 SVGAGI. The CDR3 contains 17 residues. J gave up 2 bases and V 0 bases, and 4 bases lay outside the gene matches. The CDR3 region has the DNA TGTGCCAGCAGTTACTCGACACTAGCGGGAGGACAAGAGACCCAGTACTTC. Protein product: CASSYSTLAGGQETQYF.

CDR3 DNA sequence: TGTGCCAGCAGTTACGCGTCAGAATACGAGCAGTACTTC. Its protein product is CASSYASEYEQYF. The V call is TRBV6-2 or TRBV6-3, the J call TRBJ2-7; D is unresolved. The V gene lost 2 bases and the J gene lost 4 bases, with 9 bases spanning the gap. Germline assignment: CDR1 MNHEY and CDR2 SVGEGT. This CDR3 is built from 13 residues.

This chain joins TRBV24-1 and TRBJ2-3; D not certain. This CDR3 contains 15 residues. Per germline, CDR1 KGHDR and CDR2 SFDVKD. Trimming removed 4 bases at V and 2 bases at J, with 12 bases between. The DNA of the CDR3 is TGTGCCACCAGTGACAACTCCCTTTTCACAGATACGCAGTATTTT. This translates into CATSDNSLFTDTQYF.

This clonotype has only a few counts. V usage is TRBV7-3 and J usage is TRBJ2-1; 7 bases fit TRBD2. V dropped 3 bases and J dropped 6; count of bases not matched to a gene: 5. The CDR3 runs to 14 residues. The germline V gene encodes CDR1 SGHTA and CDR2 FQGTGA. DNA for the CDR3: TGTGCCAGCAGCTTGAGCGGGAAGTTCAATGAGCAGTTCTTC. Its translation: CASSLSGKFNEQFF.

CDR3 amino acids: CASSVRGSWDTQYF. As DNA, the CDR3 is TGTGCCAGCAGCGTTCGGGGCTCGTGGGATACGCAGTATTTT. The chain combines TRBV25-1 with TRBJ2-3; either TRBD1 or TRBD2 may supply D (5 bases each). V was clipped by 6 bases and J by 6 bases, with 16 bases between them. Germline V gives CDR1 MGHDK, CDR2 SYGVNS. The CDR3 sequence is 14 residues long.

The chain is built from TRBV20-1 and TRBJ1-5; D ambiguous. Trimming removed 3 bases at V and 1 base at J, with 10 bases between. Germline loops: CDR1 DFQATT, CDR2 SNEGSKA (reference sequence). CDR3 length equals 14 residues. CDR3 protein: CSASVAVSNQPQHF. CDR3 DNA sequence: TGCAGTGCTAGTGTGGCGGTGAGCAATCAGCCCCAGCATTTT.

The V call is TRBV24-1, the J call TRBJ2-2; 10 bases match TRBD1. The CDR3 is made up of 17 amino acids. After removal of 1 base from V and 6 bases from J, the junction contained 7 bases not matched to a gene. Germline V lookup: CDR1 KGHDR, CDR2 SFDVKD. In DNA, the CDR3 is TGTGCCACCAGTGATTTAACGGGACAGGGGAAATCCGGGGAGCTGTTTTTT. Residues: CATSDLTGQGKSGELFF.